The entry below gives a single TCR beta chain sequence along with its context. Its antigen is unknown. The data were taken from a study of OX40 agonist ivuxolimab in advanced cancers. Germline assignment: CDR1 SGHTA and CDR2 FQGNSA. Trimming pared 0 bases from V and 9 bases from J, leaving 15 bases between. The CDR3 is 15 residues long. This table comes from immunoSEQ multiplex PCR, and its TCRdb copy is limited to in-frame clones, with some not included. The sample lists 35,000 to 55,000 clones, under 90% seen once, with under 11% in the top ten. Study conclusions and caveats: What antigens the expanded peripheral T cells recognized was never established.

The rearrangement links TRBV7-2 to TRBJ2-1, with D possibly TRBD2 on 6 matching bases. This receptor was obtained from an adult with an advanced solid tumor such as melanoma, head and neck, liver or kidney cancer. The sequenced sample was CD4+ or CD8+ T cells sorted from blood, obtained in a trial of the OX40 agonist ivuxolimab. The CDR3 nucleotides read TGTGCCAGCAGCTTAGCACCGGGAGTCGGGGGTGAGCAGTTCTTC. Translation: CASSLAPGVGGEQFF. Filled out from reference TRBV7-2 and TRBJ2-1, the complete variable domain reads GAGVSQSPSNKVTEKGKDVELRCDPISGHTALYWYRQSLGQGLEFLIYFQGNSAPDKSGLPSDRFSAERTGGSVSTLTIQRTQQEDSAVYLCASSLAPGVGGEQFFGPGTRLTVL.